Presented here are 13 T cell receptor beta chains from one specimen sequenced in a study of identical twins. TCRdb reprocessed the 5' RACE reads with MiXCR, giving one entry per CDR3 protein. The repertoire holds some 760,000 distinct CDR3 sequences, with over 15% as singletons. Separately, the same data were catalogued under a study of T cells expressing NK-cell markers.

The material sequenced was PBMCs. These receptors all come from a woman aged 18-35 years in good health.

Only a few counts were recorded for this clonotype. V is TRBV10-3 and J is TRBJ2-1, with 9 nucleotides matching TRBD1. The V gene's germline CDR1 is ENHRY and CDR2 SYGVKD. Trimming cost V 10 bases and J 5 bases; bases outside gene matches: 3. The length of the CDR3 is 12 residues. In nucleotides, the CDR3 is TGTGCCACAAGGACAGGGGACAATGAGCAGTTCTTC. Translated: CATRTGDNEQFF.

Many counts were recorded for this clonotype. The chain carries TRBV12-3 or TRBV12-4 and TRBJ2-3, with 9 positions matching TRBD2. This CDR3 has 14 amino acids. V trimming: 6 bases; J trimming: 4 bases; junction bases outside the gene matches: 5. CDR3 protein: CASSRGGAADTQYF. The CDR3 DNA reads as TGTGCCAGCAGCCGCGGGGGGGCCGCAGATACGCAGTATTTT.

J is TRBJ2-3 and V is TRBV7-9, with 7 bases lining up with TRBD2. CDR3 length: 15 residues. The germline V gene encodes CDR1 SEHNR and CDR2 FQNEAQ (reference sequence). With 2 bases clipped from V and 1 base from J, the junction kept 3 bases outside the gene matches. CDR3 residues: CASSLSAGGTDTQYF. The CDR3 DNA reads TGTGCCAGCAGCTTATCGGCGGGGGGCACAGATACGCAGTATTTT.

This clonotype came up a few times. The V gene is TRBV5-1, the J gene TRBJ2-1, with D uncertain. CDR3 length: 12 amino acids. Germline-derived CDR1 and CDR2 are SGHRS and YFSETQ. The V end lost 4 bases, the J end lost 7 bases, and 9 bases lay between the germline ends. This CDR3 is CASSVEPNEQFF. The DNA of the CDR3 is TGCGCCAGCAGCGTTGAACCGAATGAGCAGTTCTTC.

This clonotype was detected a few times. This sequence joins TRBV12-3 or TRBV12-4 and TRBJ1-2, with D perhaps matching TRBD1 (6 bases). This CDR3 is built from 15 residues. Trimming removed 1 base at V and 6 bases at J, with 15 bases between. CDR3 DNA: TGTGCCAGCAGTTTAGGGGGGCAGGGGCAGAATGGCTACACCTTC. As protein: CASSLGGQGQNGYTF.

A few counts support this clonotype. The chain couples TRBV20-1 to TRBJ2-1; D is unresolved. Germline CDR1 is DFQATT and CDR2 is SNEGSKA (reference sequence). V lost 3 bases and J lost 7, with 10 bases in between. The CDR3 runs 12 residues. The CDR3 coding sequence is TGCAGTGCTAGTCTAGAAATAAATGAGCAGTTCTTC. It is translated as CSASLEINEQFF.

This chain joins TRBV12-3 or TRBV12-4 and TRBJ2-6, with D unclear. The CDR3 extends over 15 amino acids. The ends were cut back, 5 bases at V and 0 bases at J, with 8 bases in the middle. This CDR3 is CASSADLSGANVLTF. The CDR3 DNA reads as TGTGCCAGCAGTGCGGACCTCTCTGGGGCCAACGTCCTGACTTTC.

The chain joins TRBV9 to TRBJ2-5, with 9 bases identical to TRBD2. The length of the CDR3 is 15 residues. Germline V gene lookup returns CDR1 SGDLS and CDR2 YYNGEE. V dropped 5 bases and J dropped 2; count of bases not matched to a gene: 7. CDR3 sequence (DNA): TGTGCCAGCAGTTCGACTAGCGGCCCTCAAGAGACCCAGTACTTC. Amino acid sequence: CASSSTSGPQETQYF.

This chain uses TRBV5-1 with TRBJ2-5; tentative D call: TRBD2 (5 bases). Trimming removed 0 bases from V and 2 bases from J, with 8 bases in between. CDR1 and CDR2 from the germline V gene are SGHRS and YFSETQ. The CDR3 extends over 14 amino acids. CDR3 nucleotides: TGCGCCAGCAGCTTGGATAGCGCGCAAGAGACCCAGTACTTC. Protein sequence: CASSLDSAQETQYF.

V and J are TRBV7-9 and TRBJ2-1; the D is unclear. Germline values: CDR1 SEHNR, CDR2 FQNEAQ (reference sequence). The CDR3 has 11 amino acids. Trimming shortened V by 3 bases and J by 8 bases, and 5 bases separated the two germline ends. Here the CDR3 reads CASSFVYEQFF. The CDR3 DNA follows: TGTGCCAGCAGCTTTGTGTATGAGCAGTTCTTC.

The rearrangement links TRBV18 to TRBJ2-5; no reliable D call. This CDR3 contains 15 residues. The germline CDR1 and CDR2 sequences are KGHSH and LQKENI. Trimming removed 5 bases from V and 2 bases from J, with 15 bases in between. CDR3 protein: CASSAQVSRQETQYF. DNA for the CDR3: TGTGCCAGCTCAGCGCAAGTCTCACGTCAAGAGACCCAGTACTTC.

The chain employs TRBV6-2 or TRBV6-3 and TRBJ2-5, with no clear D. This CDR3 has 15 amino acids. V shed 7 bases and J shed 5 bases, with 20 bases lying between them. Germline lookup yields CDR1 MNHEY and CDR2 SVGEGT. CDR3 coding DNA: TGTGCCAGCAATATTCTTTCCAACATGATGGAGACCCAGTACTTC. Translating it yields CASNILSNMMETQYF.

This clonotype has a handful of counts. The rearrangement joins TRBV7-2 to TRBJ1-6; a possible D gene is TRBD1 (5 bases). CDR1 is SGHTA, CDR2 FQGNSA, per germline. Trimming took 6 bases from V and 7 from J, leaving 10 bases between them. CDR3 length: 13 amino acids. The CDR3 DNA is TGTGCCAGCAGGGAGGGGAGCAATTCACCCCTCCACTTT. Translated, it gives CASREGSNSPLHF.